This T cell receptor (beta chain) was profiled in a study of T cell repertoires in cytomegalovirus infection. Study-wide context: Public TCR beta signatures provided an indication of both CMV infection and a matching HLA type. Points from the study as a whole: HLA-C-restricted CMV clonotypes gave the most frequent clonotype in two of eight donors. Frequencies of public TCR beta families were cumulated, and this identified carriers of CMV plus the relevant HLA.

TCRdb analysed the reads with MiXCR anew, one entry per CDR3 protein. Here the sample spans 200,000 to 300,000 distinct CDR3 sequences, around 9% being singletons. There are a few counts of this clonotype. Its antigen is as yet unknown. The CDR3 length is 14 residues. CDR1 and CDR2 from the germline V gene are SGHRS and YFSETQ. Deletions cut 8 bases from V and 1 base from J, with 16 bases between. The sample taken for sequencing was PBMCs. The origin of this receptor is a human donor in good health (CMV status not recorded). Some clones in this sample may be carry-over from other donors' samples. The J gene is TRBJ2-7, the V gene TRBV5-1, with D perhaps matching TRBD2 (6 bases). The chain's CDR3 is CARNLDRESYEQYF. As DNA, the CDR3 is TGCGCCAGGAACTTAGACCGGGAGTCCTACGAGCAGTACTTC.